This T cell receptor (beta chain) is from a study of T-cell memory formation after mild COVID-19. TCRdb used MiXCR to reprocess the 5' RACE reads, holding one entry per CDR3 protein. Of 70,000 to 95,000 distinct CDR3 sequences in the sample, more than 10% were seen once. V was pared by 2 bases and J by 4 bases, with 14 bases between. CDR3 length: 15 residues. Germline-derived CDR1 and CDR2 are LNHDA and SQIVND (reference sequence). The receptor comes from a man between 18 and 35 years old who had mild COVID-19 (a few samples of this study predate the infection). Cell type and time point are not known. The sample comprised PBMCs or a T cell subset sorted from them (not recorded which). The chain uses TRBV19 and TRBJ1-1; D might be TRBD1 (5 bases). The DNA for the CDR3 is TGTGCCAGTAGTATAAATGTACAGGATCGCACTGAAGCTTTCTTT. Its translation: CASSINVQDRTEAFF.